Below are 12 T cell receptor beta chains sequenced from a single sample in a study of CXCR3-negative and CXCR3-positive naive CD8 T cells. Libraries were UMI-labeled 5' RACE TRB cDNA. Each CDR3 protein gets one entry in TCRdb, which reprocessed the 5' RACE reads and gives no DNA. Its listing shows over 50,000 distinct CDR3 sequences. Study-level results: Compared with CXCR3-negative naive cells, CXCR3-positive naive cells showed more hydrophobic TRB CDR3s.

Their recognized antigens are unknown. The sample taken for sequencing was naive CXCR3+ CD8+ T cells from blood. Subset defined: CD45RO-CCR7+CD27+CD95- naive CD8+ T cells expressing CXCR3 (TNR3+). The receptors here all came from a human donor in good health. Some clones in this sample may be carry-over from other donors' samples.

The V and J genes are TRBV20-1 and TRBJ2-1. The CDR3 totals 13 residues. The germline gives CDR1 DFQATT, CDR2 SNEGSKA (reference sequence). The CDR3: CSAREGFYNEQFF.

The chain links TRBV4-3 to TRBJ2-7. CDR3 length: 16 residues. Germline V gene lookup returns CDR1 LGHNA and CDR2 YSLEER. The CDR3 loop is CASSQDRTSDSYEQYF.

The chain joins TRBV7-9 to TRBJ2-2; TCRdb selects TRBD1, and the lack of DNA leaves this call unchecked. Germline values: CDR1 SEHNR, CDR2 FQNEAQ (reference sequence). CDR3 length: 17 amino acids. This CDR3 reads CASSASFRQGNTGELFF.

CDR3: CASSQDGTDYNEQFF. The J gene is TRBJ2-1, the V gene TRBV4-3; TCRdb names TRBD2, which stays unverified in the absence of DNA. Germline V gene lookup returns CDR1 LGHNA and CDR2 YSLEER. The CDR3 runs to 15 residues.

The rearrangement links TRBV11-3 to TRBJ2-1. Germline loops: CDR1 SGHNT, CDR2 YENEEA. The CDR3 totals 12 residues. Here the CDR3 reads CASSLGRNEQFF.

The chain has TRBV12-3 or TRBV12-4 and TRBJ2-1. CDR3 length equals 13 residues. CDR3 sequence: CASSLGPNNEQFF.

The chain links TRBV6-5 to TRBJ2-7. This CDR3 is 14 amino acids long. Germline CDR1 and CDR2: MNHEY and SVGAGI. CDR3 sequence: CASSYRSLAYEQYF.

The rearrangement joins TRBV29-1 to TRBJ2-1; TCRdb picks TRBD2, but there is no DNA to check that call. The CDR3 has 15 residues. The V gene's germline CDR1 is SQVTM and CDR2 ANQGSEA. Here the CDR3 reads CSVEWRFDSYNEQFF.

The chain links TRBV6-2 or TRBV6-3 to TRBJ2-7; TCRdb picks TRBD1, but there is no DNA to check that call. The CDR3 is made up of 16 amino acids. Germline V gene lookup returns CDR1 MNHEY and CDR2 SVGEGT. The CDR3 reads CASSSLTGEVSYEQYF.

V usage is TRBV13 and J usage is TRBJ2-7; TCRdb outputs TRBD1, but without DNA this stays unchecked. CDR1 and CDR2 from the germline V gene are PRHDT and FYEKMQ (reference sequence). The CDR3 length is 15 residues. The CDR3 reads CASSSNPDVTYEQYF.

This chain links TRBV6-6 with TRBJ2-5. Per germline, CDR1 MNHNY and CDR2 SVGAGI (reference sequence). The CDR3 has 12 residues. The CDR3: CASRERQETQYF.

The rearrangement links TRBV29-1 to TRBJ1-2; TCRdb selects TRBD1, and the lack of DNA leaves this call unchecked. CDR3 length: 14 residues. Germline CDR1 SQVTM, CDR2 ANQGSEA. CDR3 sequence: CSVEDPGRGDGYTF.